This T cell receptor (beta chain) was sequenced in a study of blood T cell repertoires in COVID-19. Study in general: Specimens from acute and convalescent COVID-19 originated in the United States, Italy and Spain. Sources were T cells, B-cell-depleted T cells, or PBMCs; the material itself was cDNA or gDNA.

This clone was seen a few times. Germline V CDR1 and CDR2: SEHNR, FQNEAQ (reference sequence). Between the trimmed V and J ends, which lost 1 base and 4 bases, there was a span of 9 bases. The CDR3 spans 14 residues. Under the authors' procedure: Estimated nucleated cell counts came from reference gene primer amplification. Measured with immunoSEQ multiplex PCR; TCRdb has only the in-frame clones, and not every one. V and J calls and clone size are those listed in that table; D and trimming were worked out from the DNA. The table records approximately 61,000 clones, 85% of them present only once. The sequence came from an older man with acute or convalescent COVID-19. Material for sequencing was peripheral blood. The chain is built from TRBV7-9 and TRBJ2-3; D is possibly TRBD2 (6 bases). The CDR3 here is CASSLGGGADTQYF. The CDR3 region has the DNA TGTGCCAGCAGCTTAGGGGGAGGAGCAGATACGCAGTATTTT.